Following are 27 T cell receptor beta chains from one sample sequenced in a study of blood T cell repertoires in COVID-19. Measured with immunoSEQ multiplex PCR; TCRdb has only the in-frame clones, and not every one. The sample carries some 390,000 clones, roughly 90% recorded once. Sequencing was done on a sample of peripheral blood. All receptors come from a woman between 40 and 55 years old with COVID-19, enrolled during active disease.

The chain has TRBV19 and TRBJ1-5, with a weak D call TRBD1 (6 bases). V shed 8 bases and J shed 0 bases, with 11 bases lying between them. CDR1 LNHDA and CDR2 SQIVND come from the germline V gene (reference sequence). The length of the CDR3 is 14 residues. The CDR3 reads CASSQGSSNQPQHF. CDR3 sequence (DNA): TGTGCCAGTTCCCAGGGGAGTAGCAATCAGCCCCAGCATTTT.

A word on this clone: Additional DNA sequences in this sample encode the identical CDR3. This chain joins TRBV5-8 and TRBJ2-3; D call uncertain. Germline lookup yields CDR1 SGHTS and CDR2 YDEGEE. With 1 base removed from V and 2 bases from J, the gap between germline ends came to 2 bases. This CDR3 region has 12 residues. DNA for the CDR3: TGTGCCAGCAGCTTGCTCACAGATACGCAGTATTTT. Translated: CASSLLTDTQYF.

The table lists this clone with many counts. J is TRBJ1-2 and V is TRBV29-1, with D possibly being TRBD1 (5 bases). Per the germline V gene, CDR1 is SQVTM and CDR2 is ANQGSEA. The CDR3 has 14 residues. Deletions cut 7 bases from V and 8 bases from J, with 23 bases between. The CDR3 sequence is CSALVRGQGRGYTF. CDR3 sequence (DNA): TGCAGCGCCCTGGTCCGAGGCCAGGGAAGGGGCTACACCTTC.

In its sample, this clone was seen once. The CDR3 loop is CASSERQGSTDTQYF. DNA of the CDR3: TGTGCCAGCAGTGAGCGACAGGGGAGCACAGATACGCAGTATTTT. V gene TRBV25-1 combines with J gene TRBJ2-3; TRBD1 matches at 8 bases. The CDR3 length is 15 residues. The junction had 2 bases not matched to a gene; V was cut back by 3 bases and J by 0 bases. Germline V lookup: CDR1 MGHDK, CDR2 SYGVNS.

The DNA for the CDR3 is TGCGCCAGCAGCCGTCGACGGGATAATTCACCCCTCCACTTT. It specifies CASSRRRDNSPLHF. The rearrangement links TRBV5-1 to TRBJ1-6; D gene ambiguous. The CDR3 extends over 14 amino acids. The V end lost 4 bases, the J end lost 5 bases, and 10 bases lay between the germline ends. The V gene's germline CDR1 is SGHRS and CDR2 YFSETQ.

V and J are TRBV18 and TRBJ2-7; TRBD1 aligns across 9 bases. This CDR3 spans 18 amino acids. CDR1 KGHSH and CDR2 LQKENI come from the germline V gene. Trimming cost V 3 bases and J 6 bases; bases outside gene matches: 18. CDR3 nucleotide sequence: TGTGCCAGCTCACCTTTGAACGTACCGGGACAGGGTGCCGGCGAGCAGTACTTC. Its protein is CASSPLNVPGQGAGEQYF.

This chain links TRBV7-9 with TRBJ2-5, with D maybe TRBD1 (6 bases). CDR3 length equals 14 residues. V shed 5 bases and J shed 5 bases, with 15 bases lying between them. Germline V gene data show CDR1 as SEHNR and CDR2 as FQNEAQ (reference sequence). CDR3 loop: CASSDGQPGETQYF. As DNA, the CDR3 is TGTGCCAGCAGCGACGGACAGCCGGGGGAGACCCAGTACTTC.

This clone has a handful of counts. The CDR3 loop reads CASSPDGSYGYTF. The CDR3 DNA reads as TGTGCCAGCAGCCCCGATGGCAGTTATGGCTACACCTTC. The rearrangement links TRBV11-2 to TRBJ1-2; D remains unclear. The CDR3 is 13 amino acids. Deletions cut 5 bases from V and 5 bases from J, with 12 bases between. CDR1 and CDR2 from the germline V gene are SGHAT and FQNNGV.

As DNA, the CDR3 is TGTGCCAGCAGCTTAGAGGAAAGGGGGGGGGCGGAAGCTTTCTTT. As protein: CASSLEERGGAEAFF. The chain couples TRBV7-6 to TRBJ1-1; weak D call: TRBD1 (6 bases). The V and J ends lost 1 base and 8 bases respectively, with 17 bases between them. Germline V gene lookup returns CDR1 SGHVS and CDR2 FNYEAQ. The CDR3 totals 15 residues.

The CDR3 loop reads CASSPQGVFTEAFF. Written as DNA, the CDR3 is TGTGCCAGCAGTCCGCAGGGGGTCTTCACTGAAGCTTTCTTT. The chain uses TRBV5-5 and TRBJ1-1, with TRBD1 identical over 7 bases. Germline CDR1 SGHKS, CDR2 YYEKEE (reference sequence). J lost 4 bases, V lost 5 bases, and 8 bases had no gene match. CDR3 length: 14 residues.

The chain combines TRBV5-1 with TRBJ2-3, with 11 bases identical to TRBD1. The CDR3 extends over 15 amino acids. Trimming removed 3 bases from V and 4 bases from J; junction bases left unmatched: 4. Looked up from germline, CDR1 is SGHRS and CDR2 is YFSETQ. The CDR3 coding sequence is TGCGCCAGCAGCTCTGGACAGGGGGCAGCAGATACGCAGTATTTT. It translates to CASSSGQGAADTQYF.

This rearrangement joins TRBV2 to TRBJ2-3, with 11 bases matching TRBD2. This CDR3 comprises 16 residues. Looked up from germline, CDR1 is SNHLY and CDR2 is FYNNEI. Germline trimming cut 7 bases from V and 0 bases from J; bases unmatched to any gene: 6. CDR3 in DNA: TGTGCCAGCAACCTAGCGGGGGGATTCAGCACAGATACGCAGTATTTT. The encoded protein is CASNLAGGFSTDTQYF.

V and J are TRBV5-4 and TRBJ2-7; 8 nucleotides line up with TRBD1. CDR1 and CDR2 from the germline V gene are SGHNT and YYREEE (reference sequence). This CDR3 is 13 amino acids long. V shed 5 bases, J shed 5 bases, and the junction held 6 bases outside the gene matches. CDR3 loop: CASSRQGTDEQYF. In nucleotides, the CDR3 is TGTGCCAGCAGTCGACAGGGGACCGACGAGCAGTACTTC.

The V and J genes are TRBV9 and TRBJ2-4; 11 bases map to TRBD2. The CDR3 has 15 amino acids. V was clipped by 4 bases and J by 8 bases; unmatched bases: 8. Germline V CDR1 and CDR2: SGDLS, YYNGEE. DNA of the CDR3: TGTGCCAGCAGCCTGGGACTAGCGGAAGGGGACATTCAGTACTTC. It specifies CASSLGLAEGDIQYF.

This sequence joins TRBV5-1 and TRBJ1-1; no definite D call. The CDR3 runs 13 residues. From germline, CDR1 is SGHRS and CDR2 YFSETQ. V was pared by 1 base and J by 3 bases, with 7 bases between. Here the CDR3 reads CASSLTSDTEAFF. CDR3 DNA sequence: TGCGCCAGCAGCTTGACCAGTGACACTGAAGCTTTCTTT. Full variable domain (missing parts from reference TRBV5-1 and TRBJ1-1): KAGVTQTPRYLIKTRGQQVTLSCSPISGHRSVSWYQQTPGQGLQFLFEYFSETQRNKGNFPGRFSGRQFSNSRSEMNVSTLELGDSALYLCASSLTSDTEAFFGQGTRLTVV.

This chain joins TRBV7-2 and TRBJ1-4; 9 nucleotides align to TRBD1. In germline, CDR1 is SGHTA, CDR2 FQGNSA. V was pared by 3 bases and J by 8 bases, with 7 bases of the junction left unmatched. This CDR3 has 15 amino acids. The CDR3: CASSLGTGQREKLFF. CDR3 DNA: TGTGCCAGCAGCTTGGGGACAGGGCAACGGGAAAAACTGTTTTTT.

This clone was observed a handful of times. The genes are TRBV7-2 and TRBJ2-7; 8 nucleotides match TRBD1. The CDR3 extends over 13 amino acids. Germline trimming cut 5 bases from V and 7 bases from J; bases unmatched to any gene: 7. The germline CDR1 and CDR2 sequences are SGHTA and FQGNSA. The CDR3 nucleotides read TGTGCCAGCAGCCCGCGGACAGGGAGGGAGCAGTACTTC. Translation gives CASSPRTGREQYF.

The rearrangement joins TRBV12-5 to TRBJ2-7, with D possibly matching TRBD1 (6 bases). There are 15 residues in the CDR3. The germline CDR1 and CDR2 sequences are LGHNT and FRNRAP. The V end was cut by 4 bases, the J end by 5 bases, with 18 bases between. The CDR3 reads CASGSFGQYSDEQYF. The CDR3 DNA reads as TGTGCTAGTGGTTCATTCGGACAGTATTCGGACGAGCAGTACTTC.

This clone has only one observation. V and J are TRBV28 and TRBJ1-4; TRBD1 matches 9 bases. After removal of 7 bases from V and 7 bases from J, the junction contained 7 bases not matched to a gene. The CDR3 is made up of 14 amino acids. Germline CDR1 MDHEN, CDR2 SYDVKM. For the CDR3, the DNA is TGTGCCAGCAAGAGGGGACAGGGTCGTGAAAAACTGTTTTTT. It encodes CASKRGQGREKLFF.

The chain couples TRBV28 to TRBJ1-2; D is ambiguous. CDR1 MDHEN and CDR2 SYDVKM come from the germline V gene. Trimming left V 4 bases short and J 5 bases short, with 14 bases between. CDR3 length: 14 amino acids. The CDR3 loop is CASSSALRDYGYTF. CDR3 nucleotide sequence: TGTGCCAGCAGTTCCGCGCTTCGGGATTATGGCTACACCTTC.

The V gene is TRBV6-5, the J gene TRBJ2-1, with 9 bases that match TRBD1. There are 15 residues in the CDR3. Germline V gene sequence: CDR1 MNHEY, CDR2 SVGAGI. V was pared by 5 bases and J by 5 bases, with 7 bases of the junction left unmatched. The CDR3 bases are TGTGCCAGCAGTAGGGGGACAGGGACCCACAATGAGCAGTTCTTC. It encodes CASSRGTGTHNEQFF.

Turning to this clone: The same CDR3 can be traced to other DNA sequences in this sample. The chain combines TRBV19 with TRBJ2-7; TRBD1 matches at 8 bases. Germline CDR1 reads LNHDA; CDR2 reads SQIVND (reference sequence). The V segment lost 3 bases and the J segment 1 base; nucleotides outside the gene matches: 2. This CDR3 comprises 14 residues. The CDR3 nucleotides are TGTGCCAGTAGTATTAGACAGGGGTCCTACGAGCAGTACTTC. Translating gives CASSIRQGSYEQYF.

The gene calls are TRBV9 and TRBJ1-3, with 7 bases that match TRBD1. V trimming: 4 bases; J trimming: 3 bases; junction bases outside the gene matches: 4. Germline V lookup: CDR1 SGDLS, CDR2 YYNGEE. CDR3 length equals 14 residues. The CDR3 DNA reads TGTGCCAGCAGCCTCACAGGGGATGGAAACACCATATATTTT. Protein product: CASSLTGDGNTIYF. Filled out from reference TRBV9 and TRBJ1-3, the complete variable domain reads DSGVTQTPKHLITATGQRVTLRCSPRSGDLSVYWYQQSLDQGLQFLIQYYNGEERAKGNILERFSAQQFPDLHSELNLSSLELGDSALYFCASSLTGDGNTIYFGEGSWLTVV.

This CDR3 reads CASSGQGGYTF. The CDR3 bases are TGTGCCAGCAGTGGGCAGGGGGGCTACACCTTC. This chain uses TRBV6-6 with TRBJ1-2, with a possible D match to TRBD1 (6 bases). CDR3 size: 11 residues. Germline CDR1 MNHNY, CDR2 SVGAGI (reference sequence). Trimming pared 5 bases from V and 8 bases from J, leaving 9 bases between.

With regard to this clone: Other DNA sequences in this specimen translate into the identical CDR3. The V gene is TRBV5-1, the J gene TRBJ2-2; maybe TRBD1 (6 bases). Deletions cut 0 bases from V and 2 bases from J, with 8 bases between. Germline V gene lookup returns CDR1 SGHRS and CDR2 YFSETQ. The CDR3 has 15 amino acids. This CDR3 is CASSLAGGNTGELFF. CDR3 nucleotide sequence: TGCGCCAGCAGCTTGGCTGGGGGCAACACCGGGGAGCTGTTTTTT. Full variable domain (rest looked up from reference TRBV5-1 and TRBJ2-2): KAGVTQTPRYLIKTRGQQVTLSCSPISGHRSVSWYQQTPGQGLQFLFEYFSETQRNKGNFPGRFSGRQFSNSRSEMNVSTLELGDSALYLCASSLAGGNTGELFFGEGSRLTVL.

The V gene is TRBV10-3, the J gene TRBJ2-1; D uncertain. This CDR3 is built from 17 residues. Germline V CDR1 and CDR2: ENHRY, SYGVKD. Between the trimmed V and J ends, which lost 0 bases and 2 bases, there was a span of 14 bases. The CDR3 DNA sequence: TGTGCCATCAGTGAGTCGACTGGCCCGTTAGCCTACAATGAGCAGTTCTTC. Its translation: CAISESTGPLAYNEQFF.

This clone occurred a few times. The CDR3 region has the DNA TGTGCCAGTTCCGGGACAGGGGGCTACGAGCAGTACTTC. As protein: CASSGTGGYEQYF. The chain joins TRBV19 to TRBJ2-7; 11 positions agree with TRBD1. The V gene end was trimmed by 8 bases and the J gene end by 3 bases; junction bases not matched to a gene: 3. The CDR3 has 13 residues. Germline V gene data show CDR1 as LNHDA and CDR2 as SQIVND (reference sequence).